This T cell receptor beta chain was recorded in a study of early T cells in non-severe SARS-CoV-2 infection. Study context: Sequencing of unsorted whole blood was done on bulk RNA, leaving chains unpaired.

Unique molecular identifier tags were affixed to discrete cDNA molecules. MiXCR was run by TCRdb on the 5' RACE reads, yielding one entry per CDR3 protein. Here the sample spans 40,000 or so distinct CDR3 sequences, about 5.5% being singletons. Study conclusions and caveats: VDJdb matches were skewed toward anti-spike CD8 T cell responses.

This clonotype was recorded many times. Its target is unknown. The ends lost 0 bases at V and 5 bases at J; junction bases unmatched: 0. Germline-derived CDR1 and CDR2 are MRHNA and SNTAGT. The CDR3 runs 15 residues. The chain employs TRBV6-4 and TRBJ2-3, with 12 nucleotides matching TRBD2. The specimen was whole blood, collected at baseline. The sequence derives from an adult who was a healthcare worker with PCR-confirmed SARS-CoV-2 infection or an uninfected control (not recorded which). In DNA form, the CDR3 reads TGTGCCAGCAGTGACTCGACTAGCGGGGGAGATACGCAGTATTTT. The encoded protein is CASSDSTSGGDTQYF.